These T cell receptor beta chains were read from a single sample in a study of radiotherapy plus CTLA-4 blockade in lung cancer. Assay used: immunoSEQ multiplex PCR; TCRdb lists only in-frame clones, some missing. The repertoire includes some 110,000 clones, 81% of them detected once, and 3.3% sits in the top ten. The source material was peripheral blood, sampled from a patient treated with radiotherapy plus ipilimumab. The source is a human donor with non-small cell lung cancer that progressed on radiotherapy plus ipilimumab. Some clones in this sample may be carry-over from other donors' samples. Each CDR3 is given with its conserved first and last residue. Each record gives: D gene, V gene, CDR3 protein. A D gene is named only where the DNA matches it firmly.

d_gene: .; v_gene: TRBV18; CDR3aa: CASSRGSPSYEQYF
d_gene: TRBD1; v_gene: TRBV5-1; CDR3aa: CASSPQGIYEQYF
d_gene: TRBD1; v_gene: TRBV11-3; CDR3aa: CASSRNRGTGELFF
d_gene: .; v_gene: TRBV7-6; CDR3aa: CASSYQRGGPNNEQFF
d_gene: TRBD1; v_gene: TRBV27; CDR3aa: CASAGVRGHTEAFF
d_gene: .; v_gene: TRBV19; CDR3aa: CASSIGGMAETQYF
d_gene: .; v_gene: TRBV27; CDR3aa: CASSRQLTNTGELFF
d_gene: TRBD1; v_gene: TRBV5-1; CDR3aa: CASSQQGSNTGELFF
d_gene: .; v_gene: TRBV7-2; CDR3aa: CASSLASGTEAFF
d_gene: .; v_gene: TRBV4-3; CDR3aa: CASSQDFLGGRGTEAFF
d_gene: .; v_gene: TRBV20-1; CDR3aa: CSAIRGTEAFF
d_gene: TRBD1; v_gene: TRBV7-9; CDR3aa: CASSTGQGTNYGYTF
d_gene: TRBD1; v_gene: TRBV7-2; CDR3aa: CASSLVGTGDTEAFF
d_gene: TRBD2; v_gene: TRBV10-3; CDR3aa: CAISPTSGFQETQYF
d_gene: TRBD1; v_gene: TRBV4-1; CDR3aa: CASRDRGTGELFF
d_gene: .; v_gene: TRBV27; CDR3aa: CASFGLEGYGTEAFF
d_gene: .; v_gene: TRBV20-1; CDR3aa: CRAANTEAFF
d_gene: .; v_gene: TRBV19; CDR3aa: CASSMRFVSTDTQYF
d_gene: .; v_gene: TRBV5-1; CDR3aa: CASTLQGFGETQYF
d_gene: TRBD2; v_gene: TRBV19; CDR3aa: CASTSSGWGTSGGSYYNEQFF
d_gene: .; v_gene: TRBV6-4; CDR3aa: CASSDYNLHPRHF
d_gene: .; v_gene: TRBV6-5; CDR3aa: CASSYRTIAGGYTF
d_gene: TRBD2; v_gene: TRBV7-2; CDR3aa: CASSVPLTSGGNTDTQYF
d_gene: .; v_gene: TRBV7-6; CDR3aa: CASSSFRTAAPSYPNTQYF
d_gene: .; v_gene: TRBV6-1; CDR3aa: CASSELRGSLRYF
d_gene: .; v_gene: TRBV4-2; CDR3aa: CASSLPGGSETQYF
d_gene: TRBD1; v_gene: TRBV7-8; CDR3aa: CASSLGPRDRTIGAGNTIYF
d_gene: .; v_gene: TRBV9; CDR3aa: CASSVASRSPQETQYF
d_gene: .; v_gene: TRBV5-5; CDR3aa: CASNPSLLNTEAFF
d_gene: .; v_gene: TRBV13; CDR3aa: CASSQLSGNTIYF
d_gene: TRBD1; v_gene: TRBV14; CDR3aa: CASSQWDRSYEQYF
d_gene: .; v_gene: TRBV5-5; CDR3aa: CASSSPLTEAFF
d_gene: TRBD2; v_gene: TRBV9; CDR3aa: CASSVIAGGFYNEQFF
d_gene: .; v_gene: TRBV7-3; CDR3aa: CASSLVGWGLETQYF
d_gene: .; v_gene: TRBV5-1; CDR3aa: CASSLGDFRGGEQYF
d_gene: TRBD1; v_gene: TRBV6-6; CDR3aa: CASSYTAGGRNQPQHF
d_gene: .; v_gene: TRBV2; CDR3aa: CASRQEVANTIYF
d_gene: TRBD1; v_gene: TRBV7-9; CDR3aa: CASSTGTASNQPQHF
d_gene: .; v_gene: TRBV29-1; CDR3aa: CSVEDPGEQFF
d_gene: .; v_gene: TRBV15; CDR3aa: CATSRGALRVYETQYF